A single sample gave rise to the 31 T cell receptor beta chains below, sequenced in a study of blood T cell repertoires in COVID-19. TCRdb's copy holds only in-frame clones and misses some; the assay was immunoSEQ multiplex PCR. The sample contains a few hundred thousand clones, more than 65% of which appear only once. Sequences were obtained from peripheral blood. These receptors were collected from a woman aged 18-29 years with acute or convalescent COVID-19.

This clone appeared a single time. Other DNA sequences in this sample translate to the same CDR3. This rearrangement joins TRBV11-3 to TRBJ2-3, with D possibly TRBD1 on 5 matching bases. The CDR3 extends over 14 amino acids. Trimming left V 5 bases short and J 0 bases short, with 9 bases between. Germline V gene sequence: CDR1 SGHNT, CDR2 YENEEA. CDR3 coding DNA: TGTGCCAGCAGCCTCGACAGAAGCACAGATACGCAGTATTTT. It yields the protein CASSLDRSTDTQYF.

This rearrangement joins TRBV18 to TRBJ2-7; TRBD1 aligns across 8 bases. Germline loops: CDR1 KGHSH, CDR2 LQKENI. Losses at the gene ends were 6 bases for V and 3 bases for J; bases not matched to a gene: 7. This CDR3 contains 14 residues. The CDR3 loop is CASSPSGQGYEQYF. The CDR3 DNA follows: TGTGCCAGCTCGCCGAGTGGACAGGGCTACGAGCAGTACTTC.

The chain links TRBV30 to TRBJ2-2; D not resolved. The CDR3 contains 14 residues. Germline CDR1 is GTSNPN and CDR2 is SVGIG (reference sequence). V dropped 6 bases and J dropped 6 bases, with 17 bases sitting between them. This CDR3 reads CACYPAGSAGELFF. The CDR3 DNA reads TGTGCCTGCTACCCAGCCGGGTCGGCCGGGGAGCTGTTTTTT.

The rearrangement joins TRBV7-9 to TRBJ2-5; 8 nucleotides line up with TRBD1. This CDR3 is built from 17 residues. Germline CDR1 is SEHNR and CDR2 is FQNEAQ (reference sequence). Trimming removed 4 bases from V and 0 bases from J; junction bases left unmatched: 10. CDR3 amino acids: CASSSGRTGSNQETQYF. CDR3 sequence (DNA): TGTGCCAGCAGCTCAGGACGGACAGGGAGTAACCAAGAGACCCAGTACTTC.

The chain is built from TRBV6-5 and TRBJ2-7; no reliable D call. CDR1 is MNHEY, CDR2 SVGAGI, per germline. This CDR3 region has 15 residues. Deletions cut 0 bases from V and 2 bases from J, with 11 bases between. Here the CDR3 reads CASSYSGPGTYEQYF. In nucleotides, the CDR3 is TGTGCCAGCAGTTACTCTGGGCCAGGAACCTACGAGCAGTACTTC.

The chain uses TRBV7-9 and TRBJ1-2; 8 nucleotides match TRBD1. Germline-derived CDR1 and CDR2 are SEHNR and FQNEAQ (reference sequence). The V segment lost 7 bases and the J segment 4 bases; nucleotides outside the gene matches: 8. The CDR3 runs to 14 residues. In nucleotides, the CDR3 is TGTGCCAGCACCCTGACAGGGGCAGGCTATGGCTACACCTTC. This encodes CASTLTGAGYGYTF.

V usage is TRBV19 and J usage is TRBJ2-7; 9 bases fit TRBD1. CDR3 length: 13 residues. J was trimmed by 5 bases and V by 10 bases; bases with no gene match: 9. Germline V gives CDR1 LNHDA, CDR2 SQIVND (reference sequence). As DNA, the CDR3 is TGTGCCACGGCCGGGACAGGGATCGACGAGCAGTACTTC. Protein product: CATAGTGIDEQYF.

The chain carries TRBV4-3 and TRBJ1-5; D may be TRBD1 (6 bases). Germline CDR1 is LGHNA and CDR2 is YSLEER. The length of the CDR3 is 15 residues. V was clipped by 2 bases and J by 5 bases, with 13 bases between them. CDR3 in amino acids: CASSQRRGGDQPQHF. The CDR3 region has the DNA TGCGCCAGCAGCCAACGTAGGGGGGGTGATCAGCCCCAGCATTTT.

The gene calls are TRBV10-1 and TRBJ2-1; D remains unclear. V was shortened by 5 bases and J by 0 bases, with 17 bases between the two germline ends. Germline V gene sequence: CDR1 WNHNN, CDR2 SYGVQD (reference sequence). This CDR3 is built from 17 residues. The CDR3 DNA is TGCGCCAGCAGTTTCGCGGAGTTTCATAGCTCCTACAATGAGCAGTTCTTC. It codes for CASSFAEFHSSYNEQFF.

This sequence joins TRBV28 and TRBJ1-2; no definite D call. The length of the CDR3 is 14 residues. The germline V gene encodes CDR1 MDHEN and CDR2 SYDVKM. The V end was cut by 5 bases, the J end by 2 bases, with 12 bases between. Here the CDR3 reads CASSQVTPNYGYTF. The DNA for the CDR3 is TGTGCCAGCAGTCAAGTTACACCCAACTATGGCTACACCTTC.

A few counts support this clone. CDR3 in amino acids: CASNWDRGTEAFF. In DNA form, the CDR3 reads TGTGCCAGTAACTGGGACAGGGGCACTGAAGCTTTCTTT. The rearrangement uses TRBV19 and TRBJ1-1; 10 positions match TRBD1. With 7 bases clipped from V and 4 bases from J, the junction kept 3 bases outside the gene matches. The germline V gene encodes CDR1 LNHDA and CDR2 SQIVND (reference sequence). This CDR3 spans 13 amino acids.

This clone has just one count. The CDR3 region has the DNA TGTGCCAGCAGTCGGACAGAAAACTATGGCTACACCTTC. It encodes CASSRTENYGYTF. The rearrangement links TRBV6-5 to TRBJ1-2; the D gene is possibly TRBD1 (6 bases). CDR1 MNHEY and CDR2 SVGAGI come from the germline V gene. The length of the CDR3 is 13 residues. Trimming stripped 5 bases from V and 2 bases from J, with 9 bases between.

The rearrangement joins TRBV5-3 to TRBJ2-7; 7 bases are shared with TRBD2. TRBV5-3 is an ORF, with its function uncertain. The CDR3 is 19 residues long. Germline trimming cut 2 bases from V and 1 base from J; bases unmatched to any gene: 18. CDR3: CARSLGRAPAVGASYEQYF. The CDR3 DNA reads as TGTGCCAGAAGCTTAGGGAGGGCCCCCGCAGTAGGGGCGTCCTACGAGCAGTACTTC.

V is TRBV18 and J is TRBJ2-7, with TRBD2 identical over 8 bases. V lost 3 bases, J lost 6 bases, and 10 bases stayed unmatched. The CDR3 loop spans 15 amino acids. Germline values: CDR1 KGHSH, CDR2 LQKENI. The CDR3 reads CASSPYTGGGTEQYF. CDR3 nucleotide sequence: TGTGCCAGCTCACCTTATACGGGAGGGGGAACCGAGCAGTACTTC.

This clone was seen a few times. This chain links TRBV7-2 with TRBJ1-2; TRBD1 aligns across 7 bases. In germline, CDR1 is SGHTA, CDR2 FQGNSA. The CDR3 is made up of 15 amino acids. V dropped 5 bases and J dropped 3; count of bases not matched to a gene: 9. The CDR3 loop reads CASSVYRGEDYGYTF. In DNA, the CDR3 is TGTGCCAGCAGCGTGTACAGGGGAGAGGACTATGGCTACACCTTC.

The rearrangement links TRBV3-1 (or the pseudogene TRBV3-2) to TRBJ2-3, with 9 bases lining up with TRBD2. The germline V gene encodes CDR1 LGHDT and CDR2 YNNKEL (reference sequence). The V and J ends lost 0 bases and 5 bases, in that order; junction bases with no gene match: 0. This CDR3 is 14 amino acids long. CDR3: CASSQELAGDTQYF. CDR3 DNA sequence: TGTGCCAGCAGCCAAGAACTAGCGGGAGATACGCAGTATTTT.

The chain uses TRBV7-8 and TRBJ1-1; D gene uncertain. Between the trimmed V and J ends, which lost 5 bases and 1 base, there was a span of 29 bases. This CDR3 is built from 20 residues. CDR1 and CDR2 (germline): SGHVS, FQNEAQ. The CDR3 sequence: CASSRLGEGGRDLGNTEAFF. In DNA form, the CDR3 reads TGTGCCAGCAGCCGCCTTGGGGAGGGTGGAAGGGATTTGGGGAACACTGAAGCTTTCTTT.

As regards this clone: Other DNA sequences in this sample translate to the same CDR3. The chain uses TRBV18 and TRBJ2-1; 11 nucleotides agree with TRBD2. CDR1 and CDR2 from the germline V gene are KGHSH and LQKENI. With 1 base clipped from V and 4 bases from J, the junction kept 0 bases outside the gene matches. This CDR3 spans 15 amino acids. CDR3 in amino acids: CASSPRTSGYNEQFF. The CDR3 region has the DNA TGTGCCAGCTCACCACGGACTAGCGGGTACAATGAGCAGTTCTTC.

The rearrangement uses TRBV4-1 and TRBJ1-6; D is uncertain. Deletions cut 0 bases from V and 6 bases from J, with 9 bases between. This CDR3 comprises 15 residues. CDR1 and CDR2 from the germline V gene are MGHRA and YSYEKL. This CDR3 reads CASSQDLYSNSPLHF. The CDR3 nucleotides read TGCGCCAGCAGCCAAGATTTATACAGTAATTCACCCCTCCACTTT.

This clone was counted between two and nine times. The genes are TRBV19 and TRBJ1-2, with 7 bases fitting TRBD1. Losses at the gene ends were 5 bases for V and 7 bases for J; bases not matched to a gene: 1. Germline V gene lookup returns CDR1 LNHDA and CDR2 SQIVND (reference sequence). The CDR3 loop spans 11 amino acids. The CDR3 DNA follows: TGTGCCAGTAGTCACAGGGGTGGCTACACCTTC. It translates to CASSHRGGYTF.

In nucleotides, the CDR3 is TGTGCCAGCAGAAGTACGGGACAGGGTTTTTCCGAGCAGTACTTC. It specifies CASRSTGQGFSEQYF. This rearrangement joins TRBV27 to TRBJ2-7; TRBD1 agrees at 9 bases. Germline assignment: CDR1 MNHEY and CDR2 SMNVEV (reference sequence). This CDR3 spans 15 amino acids. Trimming removed 6 bases from V and 6 bases from J; junction bases left unmatched: 12.

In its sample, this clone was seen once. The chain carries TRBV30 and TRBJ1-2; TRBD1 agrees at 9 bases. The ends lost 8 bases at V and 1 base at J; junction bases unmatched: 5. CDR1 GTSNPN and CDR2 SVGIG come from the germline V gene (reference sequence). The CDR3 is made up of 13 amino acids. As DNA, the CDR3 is TGTGCCCGCCGACAGGGGGGTAACTATGGCTACACCTTC. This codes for CARRQGGNYGYTF.

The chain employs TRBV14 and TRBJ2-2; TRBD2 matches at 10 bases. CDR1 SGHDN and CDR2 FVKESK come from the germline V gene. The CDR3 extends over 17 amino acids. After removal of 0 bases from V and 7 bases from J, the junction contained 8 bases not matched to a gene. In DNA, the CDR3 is TGTGCCAGCAGCCAAGAACCGGGACTAGCGAGGGTCGGGGAGCTGTTTTTT. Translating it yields CASSQEPGLARVGELFF.

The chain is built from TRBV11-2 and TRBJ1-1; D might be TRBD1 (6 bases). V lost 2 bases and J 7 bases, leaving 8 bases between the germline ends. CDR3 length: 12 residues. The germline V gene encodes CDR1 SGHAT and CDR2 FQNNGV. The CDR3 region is CASSLTTGEAFF. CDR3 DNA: TGTGCCAGCAGCTTAACGACAGGTGAAGCTTTCTTT.

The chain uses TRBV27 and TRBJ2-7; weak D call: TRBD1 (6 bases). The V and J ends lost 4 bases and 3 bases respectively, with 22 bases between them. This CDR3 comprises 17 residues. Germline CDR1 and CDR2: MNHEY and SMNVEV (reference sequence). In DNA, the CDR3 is TGTGCCAGCAGTTATCGATTTCCTGCAGGGGCGAGCTACGAGCAGTACTTC. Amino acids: CASSYRFPAGASYEQYF.

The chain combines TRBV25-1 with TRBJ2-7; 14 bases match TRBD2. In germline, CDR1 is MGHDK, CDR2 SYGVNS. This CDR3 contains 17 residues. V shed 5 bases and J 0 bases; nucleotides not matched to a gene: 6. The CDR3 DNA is TGTGCCAGCAGTCGACTAGCGGGAGGGCCTGGCTCCTACGAGCAGTACTTC. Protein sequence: CASSRLAGGPGSYEQYF.

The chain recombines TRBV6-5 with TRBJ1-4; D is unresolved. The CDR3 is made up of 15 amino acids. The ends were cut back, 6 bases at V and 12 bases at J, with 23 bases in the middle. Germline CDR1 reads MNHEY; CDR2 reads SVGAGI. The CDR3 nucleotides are TGTGCCAGCAGCCCCGTCTTGGGCAGTTTTTTGGAACTGTTTTTT. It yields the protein CASSPVLGSFLELFF.

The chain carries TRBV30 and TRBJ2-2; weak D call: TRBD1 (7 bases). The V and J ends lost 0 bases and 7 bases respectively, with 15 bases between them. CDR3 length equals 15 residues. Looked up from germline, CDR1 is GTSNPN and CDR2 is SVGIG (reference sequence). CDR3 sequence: CAWSVLQGTVGELFF. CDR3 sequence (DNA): TGTGCCTGGAGTGTATTACAGGGGACTGTCGGGGAGCTGTTTTTT.

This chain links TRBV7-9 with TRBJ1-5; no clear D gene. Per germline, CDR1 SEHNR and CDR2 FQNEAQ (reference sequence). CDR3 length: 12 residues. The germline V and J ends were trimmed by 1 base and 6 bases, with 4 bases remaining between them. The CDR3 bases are TGTGCCAGCAGCTTAGAGAGTCAGCCCCAGCATTTT. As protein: CASSLESQPQHF. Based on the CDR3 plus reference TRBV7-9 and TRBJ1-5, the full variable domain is DTGVSQNPRHKITKRGQNVTFRCDPISEHNRLYWYRQTLGQGPEFLTYFQNEAQLEKSRLLSDRFSAERPKGSFSTLEIQRTEQGDSAMYLCASSLESQPQHFGDGTRLSIL.

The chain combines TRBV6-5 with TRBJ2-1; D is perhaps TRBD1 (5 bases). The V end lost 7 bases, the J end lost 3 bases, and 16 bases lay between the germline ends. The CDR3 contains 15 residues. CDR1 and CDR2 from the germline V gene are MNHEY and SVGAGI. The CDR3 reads CASTVGRAHYNEQFF. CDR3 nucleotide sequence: TGTGCCAGCACCGTCGGCAGGGCCCACTACAATGAGCAGTTCTTC.

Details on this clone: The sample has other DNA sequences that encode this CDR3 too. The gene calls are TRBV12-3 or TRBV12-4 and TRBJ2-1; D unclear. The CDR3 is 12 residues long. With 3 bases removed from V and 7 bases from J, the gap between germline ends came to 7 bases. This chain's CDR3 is CASSFSGNEQFF. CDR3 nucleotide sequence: TGTGCCAGCAGTTTTTCCGGGAATGAGCAGTTCTTC.